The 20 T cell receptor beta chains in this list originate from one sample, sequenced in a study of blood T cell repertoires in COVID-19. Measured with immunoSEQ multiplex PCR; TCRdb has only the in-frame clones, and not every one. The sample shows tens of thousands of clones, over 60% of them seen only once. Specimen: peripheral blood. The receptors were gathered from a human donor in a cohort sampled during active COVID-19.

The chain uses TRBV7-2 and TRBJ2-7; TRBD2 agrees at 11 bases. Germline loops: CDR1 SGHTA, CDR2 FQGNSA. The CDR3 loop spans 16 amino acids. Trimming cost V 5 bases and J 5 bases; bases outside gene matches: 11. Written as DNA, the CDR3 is TGTGCCAGCAGCCCCGGGATAGCGGGGGGGCAAAACGAGCAGTACTTC. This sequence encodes CASSPGIAGGQNEQYF.

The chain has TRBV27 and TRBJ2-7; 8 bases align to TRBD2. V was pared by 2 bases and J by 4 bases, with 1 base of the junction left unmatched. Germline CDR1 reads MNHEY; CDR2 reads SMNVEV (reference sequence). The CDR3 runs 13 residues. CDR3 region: CASSLAGGYEQYF. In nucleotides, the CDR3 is TGTGCCAGCAGTTTAGCGGGGGGATACGAGCAGTACTTC.

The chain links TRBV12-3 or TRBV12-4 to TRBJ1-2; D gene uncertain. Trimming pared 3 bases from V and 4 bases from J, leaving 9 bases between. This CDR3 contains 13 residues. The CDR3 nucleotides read TGTGCCAGCAGTTTTGACACTCCCTATGGCTACACCTTC. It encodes CASSFDTPYGYTF.

The CDR3 DNA follows: TGTGCCAGCAGCTATACAGGGGTTGTGACAGATACGCAGTATTTT. Amino acid sequence: CASSYTGVVTDTQYF. The chain joins TRBV7-2 to TRBJ2-3; TRBD1 agrees at 7 bases. The CDR3 has 15 amino acids. Germline CDR1 SGHTA, CDR2 FQGNSA. Trimming at V came to 4 bases and at J to 3 bases, leaving 7 bases not matched to a gene.

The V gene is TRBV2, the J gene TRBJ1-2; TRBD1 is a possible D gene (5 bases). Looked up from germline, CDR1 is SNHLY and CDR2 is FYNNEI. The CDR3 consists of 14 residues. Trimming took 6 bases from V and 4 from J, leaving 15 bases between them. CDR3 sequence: CASRSPGGVYGYTF. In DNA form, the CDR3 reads TGTGCCAGCAGGTCCCCCGGGGGGGTCTATGGCTACACCTTC.

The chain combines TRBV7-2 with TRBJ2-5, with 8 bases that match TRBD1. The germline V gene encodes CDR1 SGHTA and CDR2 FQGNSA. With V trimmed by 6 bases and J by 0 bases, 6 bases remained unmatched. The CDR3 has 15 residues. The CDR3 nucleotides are TGTGCCAGCAGGTCGCCGGGACAGGACCAAGAGACCCAGTACTTC. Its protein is CASRSPGQDQETQYF. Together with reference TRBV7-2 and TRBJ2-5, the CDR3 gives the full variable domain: GAGVSQSPSNKVTEKGKDVELRCDPISGHTALYWYRQSLGQGLEFLIYFQGNSAPDKSGLPSDRFSAERTGGSVSTLTIQRTQQEDSAVYLCASRSPGQDQETQYFGPGTRLLVL.

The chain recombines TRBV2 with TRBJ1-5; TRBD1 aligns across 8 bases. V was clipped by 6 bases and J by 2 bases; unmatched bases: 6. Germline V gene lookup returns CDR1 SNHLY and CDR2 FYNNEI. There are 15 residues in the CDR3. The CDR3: CASSSGQGRNQPQHF. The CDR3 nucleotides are TGTGCCAGCAGCTCCGGACAGGGACGCAATCAGCCCCAGCATTTT.

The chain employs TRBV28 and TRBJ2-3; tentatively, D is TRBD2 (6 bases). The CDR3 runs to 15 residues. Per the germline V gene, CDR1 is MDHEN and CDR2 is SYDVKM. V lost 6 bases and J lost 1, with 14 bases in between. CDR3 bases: TGTGCCAGCAGGACGACCCGCGGGGGCACAGATACGCAGTATTTT. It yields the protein CASRTTRGGTDTQYF.

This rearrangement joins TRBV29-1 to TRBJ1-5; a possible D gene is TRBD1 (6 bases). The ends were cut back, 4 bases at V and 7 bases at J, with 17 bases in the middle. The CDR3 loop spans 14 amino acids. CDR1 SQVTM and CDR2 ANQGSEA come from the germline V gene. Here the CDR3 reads CSVAEGGRGQPQHF. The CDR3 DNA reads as TGCAGCGTTGCTGAGGGCGGGAGGGGGCAGCCCCAGCATTTT. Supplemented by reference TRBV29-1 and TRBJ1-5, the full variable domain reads SAVISQKPSRDICQRGTSLTIQCQVDSQVTMMFWYRQQPGQSLTLIATANQGSEATYESGFVIDKFPISRPNLTFSTLTVSNMSPEDSSIYLCSVAEGGRGQPQHFGDGTRLSIL.

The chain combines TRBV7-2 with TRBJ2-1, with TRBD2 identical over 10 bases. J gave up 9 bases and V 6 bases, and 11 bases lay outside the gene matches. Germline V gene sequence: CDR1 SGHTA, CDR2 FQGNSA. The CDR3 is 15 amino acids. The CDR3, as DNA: TGTGCCAGCAGAGAAACTAGCGGGGTAGTTGGTGAGCAGTTCTTC. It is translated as CASRETSGVVGEQFF.

Here the CDR3 reads CASSLDRDEKLFF. The CDR3 DNA follows: TGTGCCAGCTCATTGGACAGGGATGAAAAACTGTTTTTT. This chain uses TRBV18 with TRBJ1-4; TRBD1 agrees at 8 bases. J was trimmed by 6 bases and V by 5 bases; bases with no gene match: 2. The length of the CDR3 is 13 residues. In germline, CDR1 is KGHSH, CDR2 LQKENI.

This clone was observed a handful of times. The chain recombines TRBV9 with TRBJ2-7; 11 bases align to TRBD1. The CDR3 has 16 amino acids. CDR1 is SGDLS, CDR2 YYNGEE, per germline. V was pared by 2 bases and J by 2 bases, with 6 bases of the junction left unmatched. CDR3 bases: TGTGCCAGCAGCGTGGAGGGACAGGGGGGACCCTACGAGCAGTACTTC. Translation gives CASSVEGQGGPYEQYF.

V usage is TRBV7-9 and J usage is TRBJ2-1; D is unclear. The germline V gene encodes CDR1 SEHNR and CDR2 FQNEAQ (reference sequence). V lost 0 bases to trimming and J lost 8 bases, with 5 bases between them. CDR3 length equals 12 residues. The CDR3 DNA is TGTGCCAGCAGCTTAGCCGGGTATGAGCAGTTCTTC. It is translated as CASSLAGYEQFF.

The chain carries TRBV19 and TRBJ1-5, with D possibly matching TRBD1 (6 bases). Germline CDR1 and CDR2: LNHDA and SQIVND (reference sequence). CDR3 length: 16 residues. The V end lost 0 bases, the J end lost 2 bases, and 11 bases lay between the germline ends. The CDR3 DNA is TGTGCCAGTAGTATAGACTTACAGGGAGGCAATCAGCCCCAGCATTTT. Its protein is CASSIDLQGGNQPQHF.

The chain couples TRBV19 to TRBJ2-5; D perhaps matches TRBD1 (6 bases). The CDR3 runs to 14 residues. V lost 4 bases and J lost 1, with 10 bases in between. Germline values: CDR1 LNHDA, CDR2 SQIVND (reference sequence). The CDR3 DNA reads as TGTGCCAGTAGTACGACAGGCCTCCAAGAGACCCAGTACTTC. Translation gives CASSTTGLQETQYF. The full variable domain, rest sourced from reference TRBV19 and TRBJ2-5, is DGGITQSPKYLFRKEGQNVTLSCEQNLNHDAMYWYRQDPGQGLRLIYYSQIVNDFQKGDIAEGYSVSREKKESFPLTVTSAQKNPTAFYLCASSTTGLQETQYFGPGTRLLVL.

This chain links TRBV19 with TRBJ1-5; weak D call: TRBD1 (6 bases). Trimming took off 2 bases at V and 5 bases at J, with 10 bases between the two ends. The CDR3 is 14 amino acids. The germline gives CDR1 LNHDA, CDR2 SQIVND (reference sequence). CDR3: CASSIIGGDQPQHF. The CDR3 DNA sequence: TGTGCCAGTAGTATAATAGGGGGAGATCAGCCCCAGCATTTT.

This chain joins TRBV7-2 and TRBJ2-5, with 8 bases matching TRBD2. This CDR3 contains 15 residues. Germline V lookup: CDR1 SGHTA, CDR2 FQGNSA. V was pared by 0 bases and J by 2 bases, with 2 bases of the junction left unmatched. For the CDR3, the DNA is TGTGCCAGCAGCTTAGCTAGCGGGGAGCAAGAGACCCAGTACTTC. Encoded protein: CASSLASGEQETQYF.

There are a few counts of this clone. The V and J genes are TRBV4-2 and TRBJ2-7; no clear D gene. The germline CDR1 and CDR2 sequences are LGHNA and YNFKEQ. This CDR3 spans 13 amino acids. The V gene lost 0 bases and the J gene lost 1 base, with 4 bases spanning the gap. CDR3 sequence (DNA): TGTGCCAGCAGCCAAGATCTGTCCTACGAGCAGTACTTC. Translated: CASSQDLSYEQYF.

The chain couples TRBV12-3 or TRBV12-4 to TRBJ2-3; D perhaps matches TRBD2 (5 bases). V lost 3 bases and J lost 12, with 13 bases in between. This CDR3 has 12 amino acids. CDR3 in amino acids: CASSFGDTTQYF. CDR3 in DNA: TGTGCCAGCAGTTTCGGGGATACAACCCAGTATTTT.

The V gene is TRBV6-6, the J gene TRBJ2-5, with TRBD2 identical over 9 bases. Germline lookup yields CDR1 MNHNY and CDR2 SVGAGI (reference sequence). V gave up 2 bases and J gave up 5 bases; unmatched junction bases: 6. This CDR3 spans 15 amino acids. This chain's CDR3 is CASSYLAGGVETQYF. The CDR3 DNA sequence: TGTGCCAGCAGTTACCTTGCGGGGGGGGTTGAGACCCAGTACTTC.